This entry lists 6 T cell receptor beta chains sequenced from one sample in a study of early T cells in non-severe SARS-CoV-2 infection. Using its own MiXCR run on the 5' RACE reads, TCRdb lists one record per CDR3 protein. The sample holds fewer than 100,000 distinct CDR3 sequences, roughly 13% seen once. Material for sequencing was whole blood. These TCRs come from an adult who was a healthcare worker with PCR-confirmed SARS-CoV-2 infection or an uninfected control (not recorded which).

The chain carries TRBV4-1 and TRBJ2-7; 12 bases are a match to TRBD1. V trimming: 3 bases; J trimming: 4 bases; junction bases outside the gene matches: 4. This CDR3 is built from 15 residues. CDR1 MGHRA and CDR2 YSYEKL come from the germline V gene. CDR3 in amino acids: CASSHPGQGAYEQYF. The CDR3 DNA reads as TGCGCCAGCAGCCATCCGGGACAGGGGGCTTACGAGCAGTACTTC.

The table lists this clonotype with many counts. The V and J genes are TRBV7-3 and TRBJ2-2; D is unresolved. CDR1 is SGHTA, CDR2 FQGTGA, per germline. V lost 5 bases and J lost 6, with 16 bases in between. The CDR3 runs to 15 residues. The CDR3 spells CASSPQGFVSGELFF. CDR3 nucleotide sequence: TGTGCCAGCAGCCCTCAAGGGTTTGTGTCCGGGGAGCTGTTTTTT.

The V and J genes are TRBV5-8 and TRBJ1-4; TRBD1 is a possible D gene (6 bases). V was trimmed by 1 base and J by 1 base, leaving 11 bases between them. This CDR3 has 16 amino acids. Germline CDR1 SGHTS, CDR2 YDEGEE. CDR3 protein: CASSLTGSRTNEKLFF. The CDR3 DNA follows: TGTGCCAGCAGCTTGACAGGGTCAAGAACTAATGAAAAACTGTTTTTT. Variable domain in full (rest from reference TRBV5-8 and TRBJ1-4): EAGVTQSPTHLIKTRGQQATLRCSPISGHTSVYWYQQALGLGLQFLLWYDEGEERNRGNFPPRFSGRQFPNYSSELNVNALELEDSALYLCASSLTGSRTNEKLFFGSGTQLSVL.

As regards this clonotype: This may stem from a read error, because a much larger clone lies one nucleotide away. The V call is TRBV5-1, the J call TRBJ2-7; 9 nucleotides match TRBD1. This CDR3 region has 17 residues. The germline V gene has CDR1 SGHRS and CDR2 YFSETQ. The CDR3 spells CASSLAIGDRVTYERYF. CDR3 DNA sequence: TGCGCCAGCAGCTTGGCCATCGGGGACAGGGTCACCTACGAGCGGTACTTC.

In this sample, this clonotype turned up many times. The J gene is TRBJ2-1, the V gene TRBV20-1, with TRBD2 matching 11 bases. There are 15 residues in the CDR3. The V gene's germline CDR1 is DFQATT and CDR2 SNEGSKA (reference sequence). With V trimmed by 4 bases and J by 6 bases, 8 bases remained unmatched. The CDR3: CSATNSGGAGNEQFF. In DNA, the CDR3 is TGCAGTGCTACCAATAGCGGGGGGGCCGGCAATGAGCAGTTCTTC.

J is TRBJ1-5 and V is TRBV7-9, with D possibly being TRBD1 (5 bases). CDR1 and CDR2 from the germline V gene are SEHNR and FQNEAQ (reference sequence). CDR3 length: 14 residues. V was shortened by 3 bases and J by 15 bases, with 21 bases between the two germline ends. The CDR3 sequence is CASSFSQTTVNLHF. The CDR3 bases are TGTGCCAGCAGCTTTAGTCAGACGACAGTCAACCTGCATTTT.